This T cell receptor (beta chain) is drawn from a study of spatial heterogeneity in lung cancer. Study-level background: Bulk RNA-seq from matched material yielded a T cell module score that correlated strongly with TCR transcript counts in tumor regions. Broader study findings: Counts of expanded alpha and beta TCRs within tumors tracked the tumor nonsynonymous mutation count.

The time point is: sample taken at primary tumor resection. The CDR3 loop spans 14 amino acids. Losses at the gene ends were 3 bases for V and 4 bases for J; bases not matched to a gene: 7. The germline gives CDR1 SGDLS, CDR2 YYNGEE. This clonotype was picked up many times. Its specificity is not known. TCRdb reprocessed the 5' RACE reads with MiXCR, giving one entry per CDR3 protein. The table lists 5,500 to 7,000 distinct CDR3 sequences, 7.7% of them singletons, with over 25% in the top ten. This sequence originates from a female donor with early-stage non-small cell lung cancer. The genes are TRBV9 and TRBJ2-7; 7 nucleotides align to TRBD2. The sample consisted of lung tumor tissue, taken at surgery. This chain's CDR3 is CASSAGLGSYEQYF. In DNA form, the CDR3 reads TGTGCCAGCAGCGCCGGACTAGGGAGTTACGAGCAGTACTTC.